This T cell receptor (beta chain) was identified during a study of blood T cell repertoires in COVID-19. Per the original methods: How many nucleated cells were present was estimated from reference gene primer amplification. Libraries were prepared by immunoSEQ multiplex PCR; TCRdb keeps only in-frame clonotypes and omits some of them. From that table come the V and J calls and clone size; the DNA was used to work out D and trimming. Here the sample spans some 390,000 clones, approximately 87% being singletons. Trimming removed 7 bases from V and 4 bases from J, with 13 bases in between. The length of the CDR3 is 14 residues. Germline lookup yields CDR1 SNHLY and CDR2 FYNNEI.

This clonotype originated in a woman in her fifties or sixties with COVID-19, enrolled during active disease. The sample consisted of peripheral blood. The chain combines TRBV2 with TRBJ1-4, with D perhaps TRBD1 (5 bases). CDR3 DNA sequence: TGTGCCAGCAAGGGAGGGGTTGGTAATGAAAAACTGTTTTTT. This translates into CASKGGVGNEKLFF.